This T cell receptor (beta chain) was profiled in a study of shared clonotypes between healthy human individuals. The overall study: Samples came from two female and a few male donors aged 18 to 49.

Sequencing used immunoSEQ multiplex PCR; TCRdb keeps in-frame clones, though not all of them. The profile shows more than 2 million clones, approximately 94% of them singletons. V was clipped by 6 bases and J by 6 bases, with 14 bases between them. The germline V gene encodes CDR1 MNHNS and CDR2 SASEGT. The CDR3 extends over 13 amino acids. CD4+ cells underwent separation, giving CD45RA+ naive and CD45RA-negative memory subsets. Study results and caveats: Read depth was anticipated to influence clonotype sharing among donors. For naive CD4 cells, roughly 5% of clonotypes were shared across a handful of donors.

The count of this clone is one. The target antigen is unknown. The clonotype comes from a man younger than 35 in good health. The V and J genes are TRBV6-1 and TRBJ1-1; D unclear. Sequencing was carried out using naive CD4+ T cells sorted from blood. Stated subset: CD45RA+ positively selected. As DNA, the CDR3 is TGTGCCAGCAGAGGTCAAGCGAGCTCTGAAGCTTTCTTT. As protein: CASRGQASSEAFF.